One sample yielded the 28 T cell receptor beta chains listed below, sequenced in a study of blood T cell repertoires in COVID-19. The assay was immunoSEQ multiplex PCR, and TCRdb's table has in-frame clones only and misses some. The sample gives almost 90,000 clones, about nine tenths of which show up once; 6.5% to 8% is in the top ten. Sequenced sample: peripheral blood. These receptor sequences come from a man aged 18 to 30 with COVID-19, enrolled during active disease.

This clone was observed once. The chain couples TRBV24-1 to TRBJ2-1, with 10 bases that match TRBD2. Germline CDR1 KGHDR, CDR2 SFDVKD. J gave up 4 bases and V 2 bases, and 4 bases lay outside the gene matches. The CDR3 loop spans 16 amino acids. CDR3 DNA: TGTGCCACCAGTGATTGGACTAGCGGAACTTACAATGAGCAGTTCTTC. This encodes CATSDWTSGTYNEQFF.

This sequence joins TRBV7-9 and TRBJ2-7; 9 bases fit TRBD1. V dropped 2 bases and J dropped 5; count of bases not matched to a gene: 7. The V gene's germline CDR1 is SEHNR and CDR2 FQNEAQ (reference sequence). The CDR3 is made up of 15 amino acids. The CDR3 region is CASSLNPGQGDEQYF. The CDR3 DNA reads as TGTGCCAGCAGCTTAAACCCGGGACAGGGCGACGAGCAGTACTTC.

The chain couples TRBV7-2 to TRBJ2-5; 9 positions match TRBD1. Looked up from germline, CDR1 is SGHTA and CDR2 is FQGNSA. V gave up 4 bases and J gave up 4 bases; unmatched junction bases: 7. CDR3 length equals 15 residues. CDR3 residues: CASSSPGQGRETQYF. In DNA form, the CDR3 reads TGTGCCAGCAGCTCTCCGGGACAGGGACGAGAGACCCAGTACTTC.

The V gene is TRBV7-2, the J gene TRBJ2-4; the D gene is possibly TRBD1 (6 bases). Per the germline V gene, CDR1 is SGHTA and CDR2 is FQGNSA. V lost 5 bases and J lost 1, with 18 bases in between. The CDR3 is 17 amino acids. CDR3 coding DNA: TGTGCCAGCAGCCTTAGACAGGTCTTAGAGGCCAAAAACATTCAGTACTTC. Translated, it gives CASSLRQVLEAKNIQYF.

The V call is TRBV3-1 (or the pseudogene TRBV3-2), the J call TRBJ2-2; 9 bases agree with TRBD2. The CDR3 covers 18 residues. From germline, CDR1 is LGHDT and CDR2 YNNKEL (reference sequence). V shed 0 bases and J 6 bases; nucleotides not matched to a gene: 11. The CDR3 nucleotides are TGTGCCAGCAGCCAAGAAAAGGGCGTAGCGGGAGCATCCGGGGAGCTGTTTTTT. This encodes CASSQEKGVAGASGELFF.

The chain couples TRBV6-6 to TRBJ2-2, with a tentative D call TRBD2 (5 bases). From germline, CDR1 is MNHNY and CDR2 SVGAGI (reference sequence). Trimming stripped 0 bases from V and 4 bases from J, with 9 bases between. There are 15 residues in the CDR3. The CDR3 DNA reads TGTGCCAGCAGTTACTCCAGCCTAGCCACCGGGGAGCTGTTTTTT. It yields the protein CASSYSSLATGELFF.

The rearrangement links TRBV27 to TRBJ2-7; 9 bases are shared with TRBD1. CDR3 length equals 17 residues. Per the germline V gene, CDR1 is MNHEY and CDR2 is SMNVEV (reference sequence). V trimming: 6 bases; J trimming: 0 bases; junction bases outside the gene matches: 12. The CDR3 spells CASRLGTGKSFSYEQYF. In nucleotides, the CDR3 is TGTGCCAGCAGACTCGGGACAGGGAAGTCCTTCTCCTACGAGCAGTACTTC.

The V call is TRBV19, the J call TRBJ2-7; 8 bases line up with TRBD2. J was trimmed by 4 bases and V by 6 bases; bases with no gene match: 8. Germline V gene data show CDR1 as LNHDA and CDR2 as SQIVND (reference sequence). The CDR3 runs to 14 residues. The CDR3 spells CASRDREGRYEQYF. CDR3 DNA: TGTGCCAGTAGGGATCGGGAGGGCCGGTACGAGCAGTACTTC.

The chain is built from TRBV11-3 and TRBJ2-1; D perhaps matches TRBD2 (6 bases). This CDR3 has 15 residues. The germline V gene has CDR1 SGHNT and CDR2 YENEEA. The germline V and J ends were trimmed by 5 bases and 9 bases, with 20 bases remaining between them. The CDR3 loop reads CASSPSPSGAREQFF. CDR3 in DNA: TGTGCCAGCAGCCCCTCCCCTTCGGGAGCGCGTGAGCAGTTCTTC.

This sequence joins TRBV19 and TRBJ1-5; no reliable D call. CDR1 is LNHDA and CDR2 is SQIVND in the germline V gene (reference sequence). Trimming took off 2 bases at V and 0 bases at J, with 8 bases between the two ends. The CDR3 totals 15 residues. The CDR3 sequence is CASSIFGDSNQPQHF. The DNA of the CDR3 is TGTGCCAGTAGTATATTCGGGGATAGCAATCAGCCCCAGCATTTT.

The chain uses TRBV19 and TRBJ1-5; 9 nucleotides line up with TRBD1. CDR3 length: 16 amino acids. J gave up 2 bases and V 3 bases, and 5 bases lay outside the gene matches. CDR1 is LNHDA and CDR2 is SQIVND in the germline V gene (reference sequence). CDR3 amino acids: CASSMPQGAGNQPQHF. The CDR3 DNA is TGTGCCAGTAGTATGCCACAGGGGGCGGGCAATCAGCCCCAGCATTTT.

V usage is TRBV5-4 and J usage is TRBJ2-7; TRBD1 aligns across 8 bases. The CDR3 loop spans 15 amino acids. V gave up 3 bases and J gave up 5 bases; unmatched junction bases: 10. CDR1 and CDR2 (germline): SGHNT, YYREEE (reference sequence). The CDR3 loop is CASSSAQGAPHEQYF. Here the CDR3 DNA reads TGTGCCAGCAGCTCCGCCCAGGGGGCTCCGCACGAGCAGTACTTC. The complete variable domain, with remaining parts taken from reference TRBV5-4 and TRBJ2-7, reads ETGVTQSPTHLIKTRGQQVTLRCSSQSGHNTVSWYQQALGQGPQFIFQYYREEENGRGNFPPRFSGLQFPNYSSELNVNALELDDSALYLCASSSAQGAPHEQYFGPGTRLTVT.

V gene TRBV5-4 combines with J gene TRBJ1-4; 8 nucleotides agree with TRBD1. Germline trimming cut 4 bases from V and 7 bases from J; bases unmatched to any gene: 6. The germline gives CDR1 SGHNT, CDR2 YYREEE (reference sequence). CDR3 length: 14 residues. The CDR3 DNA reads TGTGCCAGCAGCAACCGACAGGGGAGTGAAAAACTGTTTTTT. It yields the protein CASSNRQGSEKLFF.

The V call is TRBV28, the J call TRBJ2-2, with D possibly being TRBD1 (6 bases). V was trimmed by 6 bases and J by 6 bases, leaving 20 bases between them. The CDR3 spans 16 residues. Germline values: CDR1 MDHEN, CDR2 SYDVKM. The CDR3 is CASSPTGTPWAGELFF. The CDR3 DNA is TGTGCCAGCAGCCCTACCGGGACACCATGGGCCGGGGAGCTGTTTTTT.

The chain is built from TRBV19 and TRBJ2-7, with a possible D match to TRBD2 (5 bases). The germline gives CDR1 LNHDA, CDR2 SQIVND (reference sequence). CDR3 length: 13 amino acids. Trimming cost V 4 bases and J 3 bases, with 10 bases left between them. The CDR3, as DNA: TGTGCCAGTAGTAGAAGCCGGGACTACGAGCAGTACTTC. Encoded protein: CASSRSRDYEQYF. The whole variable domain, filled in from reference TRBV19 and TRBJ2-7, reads DGGITQSPKYLFRKEGQNVTLSCEQNLNHDAMYWYRQDPGQGLRLIYYSQIVNDFQKGDIAEGYSVSREKKESFPLTVTSAQKNPTAFYLCASSRSRDYEQYFGPGTRLTVT.

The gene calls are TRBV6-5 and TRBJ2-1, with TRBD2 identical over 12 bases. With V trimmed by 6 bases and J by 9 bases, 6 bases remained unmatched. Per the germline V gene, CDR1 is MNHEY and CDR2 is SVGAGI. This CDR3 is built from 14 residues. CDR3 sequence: CASSRLAGVSEQFF. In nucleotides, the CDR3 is TGTGCCAGCAGCCGACTAGCGGGAGTTAGTGAGCAGTTCTTC.

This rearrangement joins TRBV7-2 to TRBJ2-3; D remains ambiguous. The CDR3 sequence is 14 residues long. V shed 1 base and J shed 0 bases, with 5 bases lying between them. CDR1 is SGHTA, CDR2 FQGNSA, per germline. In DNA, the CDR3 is TGTGCCAGCAGCTTAGACAGTAGCACAGATACGCAGTATTTT. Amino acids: CASSLDSSTDTQYF.

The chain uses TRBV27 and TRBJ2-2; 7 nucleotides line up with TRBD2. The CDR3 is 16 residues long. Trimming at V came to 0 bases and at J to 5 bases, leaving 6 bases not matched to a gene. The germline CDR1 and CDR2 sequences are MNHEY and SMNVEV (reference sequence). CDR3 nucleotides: TGTGCCAGCAGTTTATCGGCGCAGGGAGGGACCGGGGAGCTGTTTTTT. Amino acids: CASSLSAQGGTGELFF.

CDR3 sequence: CASRMAGNTDTQYF. The CDR3 DNA reads TGTGCCAGCCGAATGGCGGGTAACACAGATACGCAGTATTTT. The chain has TRBV6-5 and TRBJ2-3, with D tentatively TRBD2 (5 bases). The CDR3 runs 14 residues. V was clipped by 8 bases and J by 2 bases, with 14 bases between them. Germline V lookup: CDR1 MNHEY, CDR2 SVGAGI.

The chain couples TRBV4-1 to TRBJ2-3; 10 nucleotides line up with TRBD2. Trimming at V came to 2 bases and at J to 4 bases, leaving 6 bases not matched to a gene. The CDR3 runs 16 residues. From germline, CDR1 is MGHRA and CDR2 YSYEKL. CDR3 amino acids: CASSQTLAGGADTQYF. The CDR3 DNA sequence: TGCGCCAGCAGCCAAACCTTAGCGGGAGGTGCAGATACGCAGTATTTT.

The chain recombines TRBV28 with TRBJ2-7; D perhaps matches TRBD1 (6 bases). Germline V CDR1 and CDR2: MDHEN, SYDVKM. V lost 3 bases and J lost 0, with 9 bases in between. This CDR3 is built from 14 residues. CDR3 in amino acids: CASSFQGSSYEQYF. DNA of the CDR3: TGTGCCAGCAGTTTCCAGGGGAGCTCCTACGAGCAGTACTTC.

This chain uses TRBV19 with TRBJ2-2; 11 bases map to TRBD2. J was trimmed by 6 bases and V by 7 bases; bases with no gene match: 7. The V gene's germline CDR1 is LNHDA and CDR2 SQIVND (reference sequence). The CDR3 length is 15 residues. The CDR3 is CASMPTSGISGELFF. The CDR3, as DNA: TGTGCCAGTATGCCGACTAGCGGGATATCCGGGGAGCTGTTTTTT.

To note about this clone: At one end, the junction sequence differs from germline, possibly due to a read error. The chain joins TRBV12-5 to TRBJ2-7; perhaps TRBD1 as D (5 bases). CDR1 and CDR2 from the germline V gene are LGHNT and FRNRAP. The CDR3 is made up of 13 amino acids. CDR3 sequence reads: CASGLDRSFEQYF. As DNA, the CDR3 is TGTGCTAGTGGTTTAGACAGATCCTTCGAGCAGTACTTC.

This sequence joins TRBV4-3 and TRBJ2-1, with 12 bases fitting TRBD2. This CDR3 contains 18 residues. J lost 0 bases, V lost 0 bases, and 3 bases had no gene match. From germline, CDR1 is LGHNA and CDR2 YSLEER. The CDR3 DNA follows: TGCGCCAGCAGCCAAGATCCGACTAGCGGGAGCTCCTACAATGAGCAGTTCTTC. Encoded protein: CASSQDPTSGSSYNEQFF.

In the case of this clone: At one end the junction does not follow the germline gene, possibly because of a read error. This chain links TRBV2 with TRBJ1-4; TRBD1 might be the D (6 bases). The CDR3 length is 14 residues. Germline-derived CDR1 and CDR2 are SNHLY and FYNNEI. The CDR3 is CASSAGGAWEKLLF. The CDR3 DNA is TGTGCCAGCAGTGCCGGGGGGGCTTGGGAAAAACTGCTTTTT.

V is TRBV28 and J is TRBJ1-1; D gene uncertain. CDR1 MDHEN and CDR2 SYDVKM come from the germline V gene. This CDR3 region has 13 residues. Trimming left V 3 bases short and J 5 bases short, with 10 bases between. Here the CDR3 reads CASSFPPRTEAFF. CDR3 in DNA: TGTGCCAGCAGTTTCCCACCGAGGACTGAAGCTTTCTTT.

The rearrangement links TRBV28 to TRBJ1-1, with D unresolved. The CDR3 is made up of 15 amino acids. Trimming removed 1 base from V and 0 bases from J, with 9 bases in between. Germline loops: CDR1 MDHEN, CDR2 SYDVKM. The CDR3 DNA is TGTGCCAGCAGTTTATTTGGAGCTTTGAACACTGAAGCTTTCTTT. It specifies CASSLFGALNTEAFF.

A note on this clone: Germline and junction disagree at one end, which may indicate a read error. Written as DNA, the CDR3 is TGCGCCAGCAGTGAATACCCAGGCTTGAGCTCCTATAATTCACCCCTCCACTTT. The encoded protein is CASSEYPGLSSYNSPLHF. V and J are TRBV25-1 and TRBJ1-6, with D unresolved. The CDR3 spans 18 residues. CDR1 is MGHDK, CDR2 SYGVNS, per germline. Full variable domain (rest looked up from reference TRBV25-1 and TRBJ1-6): EADIYQTPRYLVIGTGKKITLECSQTMGHDKMYWYQQDPGMELHLIHYSYGVNSTEKGDLSSESTVSRIRTEHFPLTLESARPSHTSQYLCASSEYPGLSSYNSPLHFGNGTRLTVT.